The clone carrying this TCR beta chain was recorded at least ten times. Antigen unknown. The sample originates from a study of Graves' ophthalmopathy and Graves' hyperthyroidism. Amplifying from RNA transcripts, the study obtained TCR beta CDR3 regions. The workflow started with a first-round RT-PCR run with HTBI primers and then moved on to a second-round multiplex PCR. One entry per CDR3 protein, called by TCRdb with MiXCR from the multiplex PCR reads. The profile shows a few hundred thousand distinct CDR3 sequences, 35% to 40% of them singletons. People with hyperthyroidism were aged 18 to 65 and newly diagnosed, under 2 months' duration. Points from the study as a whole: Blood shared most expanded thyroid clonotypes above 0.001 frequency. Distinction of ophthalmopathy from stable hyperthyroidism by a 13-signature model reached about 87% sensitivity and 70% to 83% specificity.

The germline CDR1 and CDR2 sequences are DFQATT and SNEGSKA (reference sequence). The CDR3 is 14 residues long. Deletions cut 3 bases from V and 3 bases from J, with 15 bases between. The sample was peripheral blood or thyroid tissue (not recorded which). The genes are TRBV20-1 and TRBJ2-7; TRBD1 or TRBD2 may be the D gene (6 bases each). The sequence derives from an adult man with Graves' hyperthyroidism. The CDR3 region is CSARGGTFLYEQYF. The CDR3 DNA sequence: TGCAGTGCTAGGGGCGGGACATTTCTCTACGAGCAGTACTTC.